These T cell receptor beta chains were read from a single sample in a study of OX40 agonist ivuxolimab in advanced cancers. Only in-frame clones appear in the TCRdb table, and some are missing; sequencing was by immunoSEQ multiplex PCR. The table shows over 100,000 clones, with under 95% occurring only once. This material consisted of CD4+ or CD8+ T cells sorted from blood, taken in a trial of the OX40 agonist ivuxolimab. These TCRs come from an adult with an advanced solid tumor such as melanoma, head and neck, liver or kidney cancer. Each CDR3 is given without its conserved first and last residue. Each record gives: D gene, V gene, J gene, clone size, CDR3 protein. A D gene is named only where the DNA matches it firmly. Expanded clones are given a class, and other clones once, few, many or no size at all.

>NA|TRBV7-9|TRBJ1-2|NA
ASSLRVAVYGYT
>NA|TRBV4-3|TRBJ1-1|NA
ASSRQQGRADTEAF
>NA|TRBV4-2|TRBJ2-3|NA
ASSQGSPLGGRDSTDTQY
>TRBD2|TRBV7-9|TRBJ2-7|NA
ASSLGTSIYEQY
>NA|TRBV9|TRBJ2-1|NA
ASSVTVGSSGEQF
>NA|TRBV9|TRBJ2-5|NA
ASSETAGQETQY
>NA|TRBV6-5|TRBJ2-7|NA
ASSPRKEQY
>TRBD1|TRBV7-9|TRBJ1-5|NA
ASSPGTGLQPQH
>TRBD2|TRBV11-3|TRBJ2-3|NA
ASSSTSGRGLSTDTQY
>TRBD1|TRBV18|TRBJ1-1|NA
ASSPGGQQNTEAF
>NA|TRBV21-1|TRBJ1-5|few
ASSKAGGNQPQH
>TRBD1|TRBV6-5|TRBJ2-7|NA
ASSADRSTPYEQY
>TRBD1|TRBV9|TRBJ2-5|NA
ASSEGQSRETQY
>NA|TRBV7-8|TRBJ2-1|NA
ASSRGDGSYNEQF
>TRBD1|TRBV6-1|TRBJ2-1|NA
ASSEERQGSYNEQF
>NA|TRBV10-1|TRBJ1-1|NA
ASSEGQNTEAF
>NA|TRBV18|TRBJ2-7|once
ASSNGGTYEQY
>TRBD2|TRBV5-4|TRBJ2-5|NA
ASSFAAREEETQY
>NA|TRBV6-1|TRBJ1-5|once
ASSSRAGNQPQH
>NA|TRBV15|TRBJ1-3|NA
ATSGHPGGTGNTIY
>TRBD1|TRBV6-5|TRBJ1-1|NA
ASSPRQGGVTEAF
>NA|TRBV4-3|TRBJ1-2|NA
ASSLRPGRNYGYT
>NA|TRBV11-2|TRBJ1-1|NA
ASSLSPFTGAF
>NA|TRBV27|TRBJ2-3|once
ASSFSQLGDTQY
>TRBD1|TRBV9|TRBJ2-5|NA
ASSLGSGTGKETQY
>NA|TRBV11-3|TRBJ1-3|once
ASSPGGPSGNTIY
>NA|TRBV19|TRBJ1-2|NA
ASSIQSSYGYT
>TRBD2|TRBV7-2|TRBJ2-5|NA
ASSDTSGGQETQY
>TRBD1|TRBV29-1|TRBJ2-2|NA
SAWTGGNTGELF
>NA|TRBV29-1|TRBJ2-1|NA
SVVTSTSTSYNEQF
>NA|TRBV7-2|TRBJ2-1|NA
ASSPRNEQF
>TRBD2|TRBV9|TRBJ2-1|NA
ASSGGTSGSHEQF
>TRBD1|TRBV7-2|TRBJ2-7|NA
ASSLVGTGVFDEQY
>NA|TRBV7-2|TRBJ2-1|NA
ASSPEGGRVGNEQF
>NA|TRBV29-1|TRBJ1-1|NA
SVNGGFSLNTEAF
>TRBD1|TRBV19|TRBJ2-3|NA
ASRATGAADTQY
>NA|TRBV6-6|TRBJ1-3|NA
ASRRGGAGNTIY
>TRBD2|TRBV4-2|TRBJ2-1|NA
ASSPVGRGDPWEQF
>NA|TRBV28|TRBJ1-5|few
ASSLPGQPQH
>NA|TRBV7-2|TRBJ1-3|NA
ASSPSPGTFSGNTIY
>TRBD1|TRBV4-1|TRBJ1-2|NA
ASSPDRGPYGYT
>NA|TRBV21-1|TRBJ1-3|NA
ASSKVVGPSGNTIY
>TRBD1|TRBV5-1|TRBJ2-7|NA
ASSLAGQGYYEQY